This TCR beta chain was captured by sequencing in a study of cytomegalovirus exposure and HLA in healthy donors. This cohort consisted of healthy bone marrow donors. The study ran its PCR with 60 Vbeta and 13 Jbeta primers. Sequenced by immunoSEQ multiplex PCR; TCRdb stores in-frame clones only, minus some. Among some 140,000 clones listed, around 84% were seen once. This clone came up once. Its matching antigen is unknown. Study-wide points: Later analysis placed DRB1 highest and HLA-C lowest in TCR association rates, which differed by HLA locus. Accurate prediction of most subjects' HLA-A and HLA-B alleles from TCR beta sequences was reported. Roughly uniform depth of sequencing across donors was assumed in presence/absence analyses.

This receptor was obtained from a woman in her forties in good health and CMV-seropositive. The source material was PBMCs.

The CDR3 here is CASSTSVTGCDQPQHF. CDR3 sequence (DNA): TGTGCCAGCAGCACCAGCGTGACAGGGTGTGATCAGCCCCAGCATTTT. The rearrangement joins TRBV21-1 to TRBJ1-5; TRBD1, the D gene given by the table, was not confirmed from the DNA. TRBV21-1 is noted as a pseudogene. The CDR3 sequence is 16 residues long.